The clone carrying this T cell receptor beta chain has at least ten counts. The data were taken from a study of T cells after yellow fever vaccination. Germline-derived CDR1 and CDR2 are SGHTA and FQGNSA. The V segment lost 6 bases and the J segment 5 bases; nucleotides outside the gene matches: 12. This CDR3 contains 16 residues. 5'RACE template switching added a universal primer site and UMIs to TCR cDNA. MiXCR, run by TCRdb on the 5' RACE reads, gives a single entry per CDR3 protein. The data show roughly 65,000 distinct CDR3 sequences, with around 6.2% seen just once and roughly 2% held by the top ten.

Sequencing was performed on CD4+ T cells sorted from PBMCs, taken around 14 days after the first yellow fever vaccination. The sequence came from a man younger than 30 who received the YFV17D yellow fever vaccine. The chain links TRBV7-2 to TRBJ2-1; 8 positions match TRBD1. The CDR3 loop reads CASSLTAWTGNNEQFF. The CDR3 DNA reads TGTGCCAGCAGTCTCACGGCCTGGACAGGGAACAATGAGCAGTTCTTC.